This record looks at one T cell receptor beta chain sequence and its context. The antigen remains unidentified. The data originate from a study of response to subunit inactivated influenza vaccine. TCRdb analysed the RT-PCR reads with MiXCR anew, one entry per CDR3 protein. The data show approximately 490,000 distinct CDR3 sequences, 6.5% to 8% seen once. Study conclusions and caveats: After each seasonal influenza vaccination, few new T cells are recruited, the authors suggested.

CDR3 length equals 16 residues. The germline V gene has CDR1 SGHTA and CDR2 FQGNSA. With 1 base removed from V and 0 bases from J, the gap between germline ends came to 7 bases. The V call is TRBV7-2, the J call TRBJ2-6; D is uncertain. Specimen: PBMCs from blood, collected less than 30 months after vaccination. The source is a man aged 50-75 years who received an inactivated influenza vaccine. DNA of the CDR3: TGTGCCAGCAGCTTAGACAGCAGCTCTGGGGCCAACGTCCTGACTTTC. Its translation is CASSLDSSSGANVLTF.